Detailed here is one TCR beta chain. The antigen remains undetermined. The sample is drawn from a study of post-analysis software for immune sequencing data. Overall study context: Multiple sclerosis in the patients followed relapsing-remitting, secondary progressive and progressive-relapsing courses.

The CDR3 spans 13 residues. The germline gives CDR1 DFQATT, CDR2 SNEGSKA (reference sequence). V lost 7 bases to trimming and J lost 6 bases, with 17 bases between them. General study points: Patients carried roughly 5 TRBV segments more frequently than controls did, and TRBV5-6, TRBV5-1 and TRBV20-1 were among them. Samples sharing a preparation batch grouped tightly together when assessed by F measure. Compared against controls, patients with multiple sclerosis displayed significantly lower normalized Chao1 diversity.

cDNA libraries for TCR beta contained unique molecular identifiers. TCRdb re-called the PCR reads through MiXCR, storing one row per CDR3 protein. The sample has 750,000 to 950,000 distinct CDR3 sequences, 53% seen once. This clonotype originated in a girl aged 5-17 years with multiple sclerosis. Source material: blood. V and J are TRBV20-1 and TRBJ2-3, with TRBD2 as a possible D gene (6 bases). This CDR3 reads CSGKEGFTDTQYF. CDR3 nucleotides: TGCAGTGGAAAGGAGGGGTTTACGGATACGCAGTATTTT.